What follows are 20 T cell receptor beta chains derived from one specimen sequenced in a study of T cells in Graves' hyperthyroidism and ophthalmopathy. Researchers amplified the TCR beta CDR3 regions from RNA transcripts. First-round RT-PCR with HTBI primers amplified the TCR CDR3 region. In TCRdb, the multiplex PCR reads were re-called with MiXCR into one record per CDR3 protein. The sample consists of around 250,000 distinct CDR3 sequences, 14% to 15% of them appearing once. The sequencing sample was made of blood. The receptors here all came from a middle-aged woman with Graves' hyperthyroidism that later progressed to Graves' ophthalmopathy.

This clonotype appeared many times. The chain links TRBV24-1 to TRBJ1-1; D remains unclear. V lost 5 bases and J lost 12, with 21 bases in between. CDR1 KGHDR and CDR2 SFDVKD come from the germline V gene. The CDR3 consists of 14 residues. In DNA, the CDR3 is TGTGCCACCAGTGTAAGTCAAGGGATGGGAGGAACTTTCTTT. This sequence encodes CATSVSQGMGGTFF.

The table lists this clonotype with a few counts. The chain joins TRBV10-1 to TRBJ2-1; no reliable D call. Trimming pared 0 bases from V and 0 bases from J, leaving 3 bases between. Germline CDR1 and CDR2: WNHNN and SYGVQD (reference sequence). The CDR3 totals 14 residues. The CDR3 nucleotides are TGCGCCAGCAGTGAGTCAGCCTCCTACAATGAGCAGTTCTTC. Translation gives CASSESASYNEQFF.

In this sample, this clonotype turned up many times. The J gene is TRBJ2-1, the V gene TRBV7-8, with D uncertain. The CDR3 sequence is 13 residues long. Germline V lookup: CDR1 SGHVS, CDR2 FQNEAQ. Trimming shortened V by 2 bases and J by 7 bases, and 9 bases separated the two germline ends. The CDR3 region is CASSLFGANEQFF. Here the CDR3 DNA reads TGTGCCAGCAGCTTATTCGGCGCTAATGAGCAGTTCTTC. Full variable domain (outside the CDR3, taken from reference TRBV7-8 and TRBJ2-1): GAGVSQSPRYKVAKRGQDVALRCDPISGHVSLFWYQQALGQGPEFLTYFQNEAQLDKSGLPSDRFFAERPEGSVSTLKIQRTQQEDSAVYLCASSLFGANEQFFGPGTRLTVL.

This clonotype was counted many times. V usage is TRBV5-5 and J usage is TRBJ2-3; D not resolved. The germline V and J ends were trimmed by 4 bases and 0 bases, with 12 bases remaining between them. The CDR3 has 15 amino acids. Germline CDR1 SGHKS, CDR2 YYEKEE (reference sequence). CDR3 coding DNA: TGTGCCAGCAGCCAGGACCCTCTCAGCACAGATACGCAGTATTTT. Translation: CASSQDPLSTDTQYF.

The table lists this clonotype with many counts. The chain recombines TRBV2 with TRBJ2-6; 13 nucleotides line up with TRBD2. The CDR3 covers 17 residues. J lost 3 bases, V lost 7 bases, and 6 bases had no gene match. The germline V gene has CDR1 SNHLY and CDR2 FYNNEI. The CDR3: CASNPGLAGFGANVLTF. Here the CDR3 DNA reads TGTGCCAGCAACCCGGGACTAGCGGGGTTTGGGGCCAACGTCCTGACTTTC.

This clonotype was found many times. The rearrangement uses TRBV7-8 and TRBJ1-1; 8 bases match TRBD1. The V segment lost 4 bases and the J segment 1 base; nucleotides outside the gene matches: 8. Germline CDR1 reads SGHVS; CDR2 reads FQNEAQ. This CDR3 spans 16 amino acids. Here the CDR3 DNA reads TGTGCCAGCAGCTCCCAGGGGGCCTGGGGGAACACTGAAGCTTTCTTT. Residues: CASSSQGAWGNTEAFF. Based on the CDR3 plus reference TRBV7-8 and TRBJ1-1, the full variable domain is GAGVSQSPRYKVAKRGQDVALRCDPISGHVSLFWYQQALGQGPEFLTYFQNEAQLDKSGLPSDRFFAERPEGSVSTLKIQRTQQEDSAVYLCASSSQGAWGNTEAFFGQGTRLTVV.

This clonotype was counted ten times or more. The V call is TRBV5-1, the J call TRBJ2-3; perhaps TRBD1 as D (5 bases). The V end lost 1 base, the J end lost 0 bases, and 9 bases lay between the germline ends. The CDR3 is 15 residues long. In germline, CDR1 is SGHRS, CDR2 YFSETQ. CDR3 region: CASSLIPGSTDTQYF. CDR3 nucleotide sequence: TGCGCCAGCAGCTTGATCCCAGGGAGCACAGATACGCAGTATTTT.

The V and J genes are TRBV12-3 or TRBV12-4 and TRBJ1-2; 7 nucleotides match TRBD1. J was trimmed by 7 bases and V by 6 bases; bases with no gene match: 5. The CDR3 is 12 residues long. The CDR3 nucleotides read TGTGCCAGCAGCGGGACAGACTGTGGCTACACCTTC. Protein sequence: CASSGTDCGYTF.

This clonotype was detected ten times or more. The chain uses TRBV20-1 and TRBJ2-1, with a weak D call TRBD2 (5 bases). V lost 7 bases and J 7 bases, leaving 26 bases between the germline ends. The CDR3 is 16 residues long. Germline V gene lookup returns CDR1 DFQATT and CDR2 SNEGSKA (reference sequence). The CDR3 DNA follows: TGCAGTGGCTTACGGGATACTAGGATATTGTTGAATGAGCAGTTCTTC. Translation: CSGLRDTRILLNEQFF.

Many counts were recorded for this clonotype. The genes are TRBV20-1 and TRBJ2-1; D might be TRBD2 (6 bases). The CDR3 consists of 15 residues. Germline V lookup: CDR1 DFQATT, CDR2 SNEGSKA (reference sequence). V was trimmed by 3 bases and J by 6 bases, leaving 18 bases between them. The CDR3 sequence: CSARHQRVLGNEQFF. CDR3 DNA: TGCAGTGCTAGGCATCAGCGGGTGCTGGGCAATGAGCAGTTCTTC.

This clonotype was counted many times. This chain joins TRBV12-3 or TRBV12-4 and TRBJ2-7, with 7 bases fitting TRBD2. Trimming at V came to 2 bases and at J to 2 bases, leaving 3 bases not matched to a gene. The CDR3 consists of 14 residues. CDR3 in DNA: TGTGCCAGCAGTTTATGGAGCGGGACCTACGAGCAGTACTTC. Residues: CASSLWSGTYEQYF.

This clonotype appeared once. V and J are TRBV12-3 or TRBV12-4 and TRBJ2-7; D possibly corresponds to TRBD2 (5 bases). V was shortened by 4 bases and J by 0 bases, with 19 bases between the two germline ends. CDR3 length equals 17 residues. In nucleotides, the CDR3 is TGTGCCAGCAGTTCCACTGCCTGGGAGTGGAGCTCCTACGAGCAGTACTTC. Protein product: CASSSTAWEWSSYEQYF.

This clonotype was seen ten or more times. The chain employs TRBV20-1 and TRBJ2-7; D not certain. Trimming stripped 1 base from V and 5 bases from J, with 6 bases between. Germline V gene data show CDR1 as DFQATT and CDR2 as SNEGSKA (reference sequence). CDR3 size: 11 residues. In DNA form, the CDR3 reads TGCAGTGCTAGAGTAACCCACGAGCAGTACTTC. Translation gives CSARVTHEQYF.

This clonotype was counted many times. The chain employs TRBV20-1 and TRBJ2-5; D is unresolved. Trimming pared 1 base from V and 2 bases from J, leaving 5 bases between. The germline gives CDR1 DFQATT, CDR2 SNEGSKA (reference sequence). The CDR3 totals 12 residues. CDR3 amino acids: CSARVQQETQYF. In nucleotides, the CDR3 is TGCAGTGCTAGAGTGCAGCAAGAGACCCAGTACTTC.

This clonotype was counted at least ten times. The chain couples TRBV20-1 to TRBJ1-1; D possibly corresponds to TRBD1 (5 bases). CDR1 and CDR2 (germline): DFQATT, SNEGSKA (reference sequence). With 0 bases removed from V and 6 bases from J, the gap between germline ends came to 17 bases. The CDR3 extends over 15 amino acids. The CDR3 nucleotides are TGCAGTGCTAGAGATCCGGGACCCGCCGGCTCTGAAGCTTTCTTT. This sequence encodes CSARDPGPAGSEAFF.

This chain uses TRBV5-1 with TRBJ2-5; D ambiguous. The CDR3 loop spans 11 amino acids. Germline CDR1 is SGHRS and CDR2 is YFSETQ. V was clipped by 0 bases and J by 7 bases, with 4 bases between them. In DNA form, the CDR3 reads TGCGCCAGCAGCTTGGAGGTGACCCAGTACTTC. Translated: CASSLEVTQYF.

This clonotype occurred many times. V and J are TRBV7-9 and TRBJ2-1, with 11 bases that match TRBD2. The CDR3 runs to 15 residues. After removal of 11 bases from V and 0 bases from J, the junction contained 6 bases not matched to a gene. The germline V gene encodes CDR1 SEHNR and CDR2 FQNEAQ (reference sequence). CDR3 in DNA: TGTGCCTCTCATACTAGCGGGAGCTCCTACAATGAGCAGTTCTTC. It encodes CASHTSGSSYNEQFF. The full variable domain, with the rest looked up from reference TRBV7-9 and TRBJ2-1, is DTGVSQNPRHKITKRGQNVTFRCDPISEHNRLYWYRQTLGQGPEFLTYFQNEAQLEKSRLLSDRFSAERPKGSFSTLEIQRTEQGDSAMYLCASHTSGSSYNEQFFGPGTRLTVL.

This clonotype has at least ten counts. The chain carries TRBV7-6 and TRBJ2-1; maybe TRBD2 (6 bases). The V and J ends lost 0 bases and 6 bases respectively, with 12 bases between them. Per germline, CDR1 SGHVS and CDR2 FNYEAQ. The CDR3 consists of 15 residues. The CDR3 sequence is CASSLALGGPNEQFF. CDR3 nucleotides: TGTGCCAGCAGCTTAGCGCTGGGGGGACCCAATGAGCAGTTCTTC. Drawing the rest from reference TRBV7-6 and TRBJ2-1, the complete variable domain is GAGVSQSPRYKVTKRGQDVALRCDPISGHVSLYWYRQALGQGPEFLTYFNYEAQQDKSGLPNDRFSAERPEGSISTLTIQRTEQRDSAMYRCASSLALGGPNEQFFGPGTRLTVL.

This sequence joins TRBV5-1 and TRBJ2-3, with 8 bases that match TRBD1. This CDR3 has 15 residues. Germline values: CDR1 SGHRS, CDR2 YFSETQ. The junction had 7 bases not matched to a gene; V was cut back by 4 bases and J by 3 bases. CDR3 coding DNA: TGCGCCAGCAGCACAGGACAGGGCCCAACAGATACGCAGTATTTT. Translation gives CASSTGQGPTDTQYF. Full variable domain (outside the CDR3, taken from reference TRBV5-1 and TRBJ2-3): KAGVTQTPRYLIKTRGQQVTLSCSPISGHRSVSWYQQTPGQGLQFLFEYFSETQRNKGNFPGRFSGRQFSNSRSEMNVSTLELGDSALYLCASSTGQGPTDTQYFGPGTRLTVL.

This clonotype was seen more than once but under ten times. The CDR3 loop reads CASSFSDEQFF. The CDR3, as DNA: TGTGCCAGCAGCTTTAGCGATGAGCAGTTCTTC. This chain joins TRBV5-4 and TRBJ2-1; D might be TRBD2 (5 bases). This CDR3 region has 11 residues. Germline CDR1 reads SGHNT; CDR2 reads YYREEE (reference sequence). V lost 2 bases and J lost 8, with 5 bases in between. The full variable domain, rest sourced from reference TRBV5-4 and TRBJ2-1, is ETGVTQSPTHLIKTRGQQVTLRCSSQSGHNTVSWYQQALGQGPQFIFQYYREEENGRGNFPPRFSGLQFPNYSSELNVNALELDDSALYLCASSFSDEQFFGPGTRLTVL.